This T cell receptor beta chain is from a study of T cells in Graves' hyperthyroidism and ophthalmopathy. Germline assignment: CDR1 SQVTM and CDR2 ANQGSEA. CDR3 size: 13 residues. Study conclusions and caveats: The model predicted ophthalmopathy a median approximately seven months before onset.

Those patients with uncontrolled infection, other autoimmune disease, pregnancy or lactation were excluded. On the basis of clinical symptoms, serum thyroxine and TRAb, thyroid ultrasound and orbital computed tomography, diagnoses were made. Regarding this clonotype: Antigen unknown. Mismatch with germline at one junction end may stem from a read error.

Amplified TCR beta CDR3 regions came from RNA transcripts. During a first-round RT-PCR of the TCR CDR3, the HTBI primer set was used. Via MiXCR, TCRdb re-called the multiplex PCR reads, giving one row per CDR3 protein. The table has 600,000 to 700,000 distinct CDR3 sequences, 40% to 55% seen once. V is TRBV29-1 and J is TRBJ1-2; 8 bases align to TRBD1. The sequenced sample consisted of peripheral blood or thyroid tissue (not recorded which). This clonotype originated in an adult man with Graves' disease, either hyperthyroidism or ophthalmopathy (not recorded which). This CDR3 is CGVASGTGRGYTF. The CDR3 DNA reads TGCGGCGTAGCATCCGGGACAGGTCGGGGCTACACCTTC. Variable domain in full (rest from reference TRBV29-1 and TRBJ1-2): SAVISQKPSRDICQRGTSLTIQCQVDSQVTMMFWYRQQPGQSLTLIATANQGSEATYESGFVIDKFPISRPNLTFSTLTVSNMSPEDSSIYLCGVASGTGRGYTFGSGTRLTVV.